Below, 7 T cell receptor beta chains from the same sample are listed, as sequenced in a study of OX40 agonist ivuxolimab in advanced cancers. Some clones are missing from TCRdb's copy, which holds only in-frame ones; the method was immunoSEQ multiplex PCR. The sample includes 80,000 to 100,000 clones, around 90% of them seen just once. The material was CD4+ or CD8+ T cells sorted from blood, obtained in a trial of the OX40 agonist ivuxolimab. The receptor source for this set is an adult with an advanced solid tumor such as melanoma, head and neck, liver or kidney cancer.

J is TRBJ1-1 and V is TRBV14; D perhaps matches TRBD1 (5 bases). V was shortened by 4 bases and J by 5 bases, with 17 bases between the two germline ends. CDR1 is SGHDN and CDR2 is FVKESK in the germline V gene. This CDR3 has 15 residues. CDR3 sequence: CASSRTPGGGTEAFF. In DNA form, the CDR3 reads TGTGCCAGCAGCCGGACTCCCGGGGGTGGAACTGAAGCTTTCTTT.

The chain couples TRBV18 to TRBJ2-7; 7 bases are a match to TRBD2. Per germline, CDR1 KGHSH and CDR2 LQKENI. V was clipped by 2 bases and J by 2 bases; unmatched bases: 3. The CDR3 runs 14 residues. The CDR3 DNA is TGTGCCAGCTCACCAGGAGCGGGAACCTACGAGCAGTACTTC. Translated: CASSPGAGTYEQYF. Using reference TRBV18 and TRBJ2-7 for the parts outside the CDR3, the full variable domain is NAGVMQNPRHLVRRRGQEARLRCSPMKGHSHVYWYRQLPEEGLKFMVYLQKENIIDESGMPKERFSAEFPKEGPSILRIQQVVRGDSAAYFCASSPGAGTYEQYFGPGTRLTVT.

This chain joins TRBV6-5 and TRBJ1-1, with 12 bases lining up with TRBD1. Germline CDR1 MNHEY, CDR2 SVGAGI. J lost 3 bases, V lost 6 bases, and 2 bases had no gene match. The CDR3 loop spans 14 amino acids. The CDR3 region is CASRGTGGYTEAFF. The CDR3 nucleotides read TGTGCCAGCAGAGGGACAGGGGGCTACACTGAAGCTTTCTTT.

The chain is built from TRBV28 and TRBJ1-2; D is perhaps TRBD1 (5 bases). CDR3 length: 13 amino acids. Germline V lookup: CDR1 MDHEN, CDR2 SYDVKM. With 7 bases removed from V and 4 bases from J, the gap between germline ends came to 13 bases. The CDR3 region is CASTRAGGYGYTF. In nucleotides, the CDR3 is TGTGCCAGCACCCGAGCTGGGGGCTATGGCTACACCTTC.

The CDR3 is CASTVGQGYEQYF. The CDR3, as DNA: TGCGCCAGCACCGTTGGACAAGGTTACGAGCAGTACTTC. V usage is TRBV5-1 and J usage is TRBJ2-7, with D perhaps matching TRBD1 (5 bases). Trimming took off 6 bases at V and 4 bases at J, with 14 bases between the two ends. This CDR3 has 13 residues. CDR1 SGHRS and CDR2 YFSETQ come from the germline V gene.

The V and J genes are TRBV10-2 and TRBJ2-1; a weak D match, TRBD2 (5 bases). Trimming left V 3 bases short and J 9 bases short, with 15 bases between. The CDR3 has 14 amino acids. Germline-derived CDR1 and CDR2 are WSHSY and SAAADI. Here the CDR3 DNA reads TGCGCCAGCAGTGACGCGACTGGCGGGTCTGAGCAGTTCTTC. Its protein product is CASSDATGGSEQFF.

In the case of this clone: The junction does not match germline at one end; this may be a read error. The CDR3 DNA is TGTGCCAGCACTTTATTCTCCAATGAAAAACTGTTTTTT. Its translation: CASTLFSNEKLFF. This chain links TRBV28 with TRBJ1-4; no definite D call. This CDR3 spans 13 amino acids. The germline gives CDR1 MDHEN, CDR2 SYDVKM.